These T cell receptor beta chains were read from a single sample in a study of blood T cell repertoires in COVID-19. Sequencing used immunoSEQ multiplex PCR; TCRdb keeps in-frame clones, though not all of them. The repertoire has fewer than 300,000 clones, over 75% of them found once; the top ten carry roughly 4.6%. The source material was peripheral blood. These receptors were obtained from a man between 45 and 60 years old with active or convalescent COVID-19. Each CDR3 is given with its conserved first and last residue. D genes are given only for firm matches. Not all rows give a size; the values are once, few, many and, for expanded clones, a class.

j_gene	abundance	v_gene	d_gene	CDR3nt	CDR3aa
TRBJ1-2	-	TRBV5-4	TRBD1	TGTGCCAGCAGCAGGGGACAGGACTATGGCTACACCTTC	CASSRGQDYGYTF
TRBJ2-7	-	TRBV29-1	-	TGCAGCGCCCGGGGTCAATCCTACGAGCAGTACTTC	CSARGQSYEQYF
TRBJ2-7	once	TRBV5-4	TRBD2	TGTGCCAGCAGCGCTCGAGCGGGAGCGGGCTACGAGCAGTACTTC	CASSARAGAGYEQYF
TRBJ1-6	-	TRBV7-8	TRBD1	TGTGCCAGCAGCCCCGGACAGGGGGCGTACAATTCACCCCTCCACTTT	CASSPGQGAYNSPLHF
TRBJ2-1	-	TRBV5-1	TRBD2	TGCGCCAGCAGCTTGTGGGCTAGCGGGAGGGCCCGCAATGAGCAGTTCTTC	CASSLWASGRARNEQFF
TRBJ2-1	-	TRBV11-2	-	TGTGCCAGCAGCTTAGAAGGGGCTGAGCAGTTCTTC	CASSLEGAEQFF
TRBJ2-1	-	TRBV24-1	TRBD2	TGTGCCACCAGTGAAACGGGACTAGCGGGAGACAATGAGCAGTTCTTC	CATSETGLAGDNEQFF
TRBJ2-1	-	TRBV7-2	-	TGTGCCAGCAGCTTTCTGGGCAGGTCCTACAATGAGCAGTTCTTC	CASSFLGRSYNEQFF
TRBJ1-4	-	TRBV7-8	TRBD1	TGTGCCAGCAGCTTGTACAGGGGAACCGAGGAGGAAAAACTGTTTTTT	CASSLYRGTEEEKLFF
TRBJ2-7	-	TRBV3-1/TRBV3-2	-	TGTGCCAGCAGCCAACGGGTGCCGTCCTACGAGCAGTACTTC	CASSQRVPSYEQYF
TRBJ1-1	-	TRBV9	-	TGTGCCAGCAGCGCTACGAACAGGGAAAGAAGTCACACTGAAGCTTTCTTT	CASSATNRERSHTEAFF
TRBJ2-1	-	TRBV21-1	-	TGTGCCAGCAGCAAAGTTCAGGCCTCACGCTCCTACAATGAGCAGTTCTTC	CASSKVQASRSYNEQFF
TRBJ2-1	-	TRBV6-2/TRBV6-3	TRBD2	TGTGCCAGCAGTTCCCGTTATAGCGGGCCCCAACAAAGGGCCTCCTACAATGAGCAGTTCTTC	CASSSRYSGPQQRASYNEQFF
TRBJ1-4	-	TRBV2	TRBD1	TGTGCCAGCAGTGAAAGGGGTCCGGGACAGCCTAATGAAAAACTGTTTTTT	CASSERGPGQPNEKLFF
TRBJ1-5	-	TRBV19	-	TGTGCCAGTAGTCTCGCCTCTAGAGGGCAGCCCCAGCATTTT	CASSLASRGQPQHF
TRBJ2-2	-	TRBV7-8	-	TGTGCCAGCAGCTTAAGGGACTCGAACACCGGGGAGCTGTTTTTT	CASSLRDSNTGELFF
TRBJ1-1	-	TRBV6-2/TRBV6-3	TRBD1	TGTGCCAGCAGTAAGGGGACAGGCGCTGAAGCTTTCTTT	CASSKGTGAEAFF
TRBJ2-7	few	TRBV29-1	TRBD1	TGCAGCGCCTCGACAGGGGGCACGGACGAGCAGTACTTC	CSASTGGTDEQYF
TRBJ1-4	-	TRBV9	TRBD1	TGTGCCAGCAGCACTCAGACAGGGGCTAATGAAAAACTGTTTTTT	CASSTQTGANEKLFF
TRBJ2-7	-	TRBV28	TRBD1	TGTGCCAGCACACACGCGAAGACAGGGGGTTGGTTTCGCGAGCAGTACTTC	CASTHAKTGGWFREQYF
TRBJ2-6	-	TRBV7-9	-	TGTGCCAGCAGCGTCGGGACACCGGGGGCCAACGTCCTGACTTTC	CASSVGTPGANVLTF
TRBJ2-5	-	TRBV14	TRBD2	TGTGCCAGCAGCCGTGGGACTAGCGGGACGGGGGAGACCCAGTACTTC	CASSRGTSGTGETQYF
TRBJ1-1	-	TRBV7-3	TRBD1	TGTGCCAGCAGCTTAAGGACAGGGGCTGAAGCTTTCTTT	CASSLRTGAEAFF
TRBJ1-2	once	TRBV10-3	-	TGTGCCATCAGTGCGTTGGACAGTGAACATGGCTACACCTTC	CAISALDSEHGYTF
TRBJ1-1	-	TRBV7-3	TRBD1	TGTGCCAGCAGCACTGGGACAGGGGGTGTCACTGAAGCTTTCTTT	CASSTGTGGVTEAFF
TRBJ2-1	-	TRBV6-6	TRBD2	TGTGCCAGCAGTTTCGGACTAGCCTTACTCAATGAGCAGTTCTTC	CASSFGLALLNEQFF
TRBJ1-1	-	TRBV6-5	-	TGTGCCAGCAGCCGCGACAGGAAATTTGGAGCTTTCTTT	CASSRDRKFGAFF
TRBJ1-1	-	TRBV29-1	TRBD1	TGCAGCGCTTCCCGACAGGGGGACTCTGAAGCTTTCTTT	CSASRQGDSEAFF
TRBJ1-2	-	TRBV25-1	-	TGTGCCAGCAGTCAAGGGGGACGGAGCTATGGCTACACCTTC	CASSQGGRSYGYTF
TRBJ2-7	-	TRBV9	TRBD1	TGTGCCAGCAGCCGCACAGGGGGTCCCTACGAGCAGTACTTC	CASSRTGGPYEQYF
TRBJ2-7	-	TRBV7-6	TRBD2	TGTGCCAGCAGCCTCGGGGAGGGCCCGGCCTACGAGCAGTACTTC	CASSLGEGPAYEQYF
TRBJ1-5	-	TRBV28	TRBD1	TGTGCCAGCAGTTTACCCGGGGGACAGGGCAAACAGCCCCAGCATTTT	CASSLPGGQGKQPQHF
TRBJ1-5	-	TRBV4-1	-	TGCGCCAGCAGCCAAGATCAGAGACATGATCAGCCCCAGCATTTT	CASSQDQRHDQPQHF
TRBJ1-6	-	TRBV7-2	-	TGTGCCAGCAGCAAGCCCTCCGAGGTTTCACCCCTCCACTTT	CASSKPSEVSPLHF
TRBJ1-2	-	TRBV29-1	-	TGCAGCGTTGTAGGACGAGCGGGGGGCTACACCTTC	CSVVGRAGGYTF